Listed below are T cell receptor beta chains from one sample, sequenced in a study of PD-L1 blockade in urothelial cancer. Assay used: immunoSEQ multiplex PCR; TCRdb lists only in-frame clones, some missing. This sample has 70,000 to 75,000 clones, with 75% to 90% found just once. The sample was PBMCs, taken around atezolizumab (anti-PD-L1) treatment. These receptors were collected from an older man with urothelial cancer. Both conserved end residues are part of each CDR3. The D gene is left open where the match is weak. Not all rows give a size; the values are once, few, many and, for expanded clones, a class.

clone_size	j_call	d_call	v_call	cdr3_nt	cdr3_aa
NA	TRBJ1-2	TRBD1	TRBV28	TGTGCCAGCAGTTTATGGGGACAGGGATACTATGGCTACACCTTC	CASSLWGQGYYGYTF
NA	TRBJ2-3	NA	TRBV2	TGTGCCAGCTCGGGTTGGGCAGATACGCAGTATTTT	CASSGWADTQYF
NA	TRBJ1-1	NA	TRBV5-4	TGTGCCAGCAGCTTGGTGCTCTCTCCCGGAGACAACACTGAAGCTTTCTTT	CASSLVLSPGDNTEAFF
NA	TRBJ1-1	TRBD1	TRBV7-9	TGTGCCAGCAGCCCCGGGACAGGGACGGCCACTGAAGCTTTCTTT	CASSPGTGTATEAFF
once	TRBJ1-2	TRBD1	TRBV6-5	TGTGCCAGCAGAGGGGCAGGGGGGTATGGCTACACCTTC	CASRGAGGYGYTF
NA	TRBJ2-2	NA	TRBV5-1	TGCGCCAGCAGCTTGGTGGCAGGGAACACCGGGGAGCTGTTTTTT	CASSLVAGNTGELFF
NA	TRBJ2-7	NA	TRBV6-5	TGTGCCAGCAGTTACTCGACGGGGAGTGGCGAGCAGTACTTC	CASSYSTGSGEQYF
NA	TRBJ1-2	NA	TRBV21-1	TGTGCCAGCAGCAATCGGGAAATGAGAGTCCTACTTTCTGGCTACACCTTC	CASSNREMRVLLSGYTF
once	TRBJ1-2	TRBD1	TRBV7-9	TGTGCCAGCAGCCCCTACGGACAGGGCCATGGCTACACCTTC	CASSPYGQGHGYTF
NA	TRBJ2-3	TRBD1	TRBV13	TGTGCCAGCAGCAGACAGCGGACAGGGGTATTAACAGATACGCAGTATTTT	CASSRQRTGVLTDTQYF
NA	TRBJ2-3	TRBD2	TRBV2	TGTGCCAGCAGAACGGGGGGGGGCGGGGGTACAGATACGCAGTATTTT	CASRTGGGGGTDTQYF
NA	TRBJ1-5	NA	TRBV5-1	TGCGCCAGCAGCTTGGCAGGGTTCGATCAGCCCCAGCATTTT	CASSLAGFDQPQHF
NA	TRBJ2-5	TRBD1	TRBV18	TGTGCCAGCTCACCATTGAGGACAGGGCCAGAGACCCAGTACTTC	CASSPLRTGPETQYF
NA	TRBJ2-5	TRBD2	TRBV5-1	TGCGCCAGCAGCATAGGGACTAGCGGACCAAGTACCCAGTACTTC	CASSIGTSGPSTQYF
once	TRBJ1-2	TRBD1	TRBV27	TGTGCCAGCGCGGTCGGGACAGGGAACTATGGCTACACCTTC	CASAVGTGNYGYTF
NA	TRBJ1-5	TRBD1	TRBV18	TGTGCCAGCTCAGAAGGGACAGGTAATCAGCCCCAGCATTTT	CASSEGTGNQPQHF
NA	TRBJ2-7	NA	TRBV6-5	TGTGCCAGCAGTAGACAAACAGGGACCTACGAGCAGTACTTC	CASSRQTGTYEQYF
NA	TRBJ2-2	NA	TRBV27	TGTGCCAGCAGGAGGTGGCAGGGGAACACCGGGGAGCTGTTTTTT	CASRRWQGNTGELFF
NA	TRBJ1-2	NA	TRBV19	TGTGCCAGTAGTATTGACAGCCTCGTCAGCTACACCTTC	CASSIDSLVSYTF
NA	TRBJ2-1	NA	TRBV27	TGTGCCAGCAGTCCGCAGGGGCTTTGGGGACCTAGAAGCTCCTACAATGAGCAGTTCTTC	CASSPQGLWGPRSSYNEQFF
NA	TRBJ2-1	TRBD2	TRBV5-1	TGCGCCAGCAGCTTGGCCTTGACTAGCGGCAATGAGCAGTTCTTC	CASSLALTSGNEQFF
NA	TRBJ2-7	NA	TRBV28	TGTGCCAGCAGCGGACAGCCGAGCTCCTACGAGCAGTACTTC	CASSGQPSSYEQYF
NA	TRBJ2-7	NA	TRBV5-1	TGCGCCAGCAGCTTGTTGTCGGACAGCGCCTACGAGCAGTACTTC	CASSLLSDSAYEQYF
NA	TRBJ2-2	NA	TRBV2	TGTGCCAGCGCTGTGCGGGTCGTGGCCGGGGAGCTGTTTTTT	CASAVRVVAGELFF
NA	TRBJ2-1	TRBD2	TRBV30	TGTGCCTGGAGTGCTAGCGGGGACGACTACAATGAGCAGTTCTTC	CAWSASGDDYNEQFF
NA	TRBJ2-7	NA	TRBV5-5	TGTGCCAGCAGCATAGGGGGATGGGACGAGCAGTACTTC	CASSIGGWDEQYF
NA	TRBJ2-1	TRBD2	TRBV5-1	TGCGCCAGCAGCCCCCTAGCGGAATCAGGGCAGTTCTTC	CASSPLAESGQFF
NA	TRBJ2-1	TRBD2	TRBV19	TGTGCCAGTAAGATGGCGGGAGGGCCAGGTGAGCAGTTCTTC	CASKMAGGPGEQFF
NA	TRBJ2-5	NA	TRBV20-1	TGCAGTGCTAGCTACCGGGAGACCCAGTACTTC	CSASYRETQYF
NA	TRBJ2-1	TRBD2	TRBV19	TGTGCCAGTAGCAGAGGACTAGCGCCTAATAATGAGCAGTTCTTC	CASSRGLAPNNEQFF
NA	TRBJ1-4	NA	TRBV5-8	TGTGCCAGCAGCTGGGGCGGTACGGGTGAAAAACTGTTTTTT	CASSWGGTGEKLFF
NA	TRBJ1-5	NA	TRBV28	TGTGCCAGCAGCCTTGTCGTTAGCAATCAGCCCCAGCATTTT	CASSLVVSNQPQHF
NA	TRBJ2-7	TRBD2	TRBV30	TGTGCCTGGACGATGGGCGGGAGAGCCTACGAGCAGTACTTC	CAWTMGGRAYEQYF